This T cell receptor beta chain was retrieved from a study of cytomegalovirus exposure and HLA in healthy donors. The PCR made use of 60 Vbeta and 13 Jbeta primers. Libraries were prepared by immunoSEQ multiplex PCR; TCRdb keeps only in-frame clonotypes and omits some of them. This table has 100,000 or so clones, more than 80% appearing once. The CDR3 totals 14 residues. The V gene's germline CDR1 is SGHTA and CDR2 FQGNSA. Germline trimming cut 5 bases from V and 7 bases from J; bases unmatched to any gene: 9. Remarks on this clone: Its antigen is as yet unknown.

Overall study findings and caveats: Reports indicated that the classifier achieved high specificity and sensitivity in diagnosing cytomegalovirus status. Later work found most CMV-associated TCR beta chains apparently HLA-restricted. The investigators catalogued 150 or so TCR beta chains as cytomegalovirus-associated.

Healthy bone marrow donors made up the donors. The chain couples TRBV7-2 to TRBJ2-7; 9 bases fit TRBD2. Sample: PBMCs. This clonotype was obtained from a man aged 30-40 years in good health and CMV-seronegative. The CDR3 region has the DNA TGTGCCAGCAGCCTGATAGCGGGAGTAGGGGAGCAGTACTTC. Translated, it gives CASSLIAGVGEQYF.